This TCR beta chain was profiled in a study of shared T cell receptors in the human thymus. Measured with immunoSEQ multiplex PCR; TCRdb has only the in-frame clones, and not every one. The table lists hundreds of thousands of clones, approximately 85% of them singletons. The CDR3 runs to 13 residues. Trimming removed 4 bases at V and 6 bases at J, with 13 bases between. Germline lookup yields CDR1 SGDLS and CDR2 YYNGEE. The sample was also linked to a second study, of human thymus T cells. That report adds: Thymic and blood repertoires appeared to display a bias in their usage of V and J genes.

The chain links TRBV9 to TRBJ1-2, with D maybe TRBD1 (5 bases). Input material: thymocytes. This receptor was obtained from a girl in the first two years of life with a congenital heart defect. The CDR3 spells CASSPGGGDGYTF. The CDR3 bases are TGTGCCAGCAGCCCGGGGGGAGGGGATGGCTACACCTTC. The complete variable domain, with remaining parts taken from reference TRBV9 and TRBJ1-2, reads DSGVTQTPKHLITATGQRVTLRCSPRSGDLSVYWYQQSLDQGLQFLIQYYNGEERAKGNILERFSAQQFPDLHSELNLSSLELGDSALYFCASSPGGGDGYTFGSGTRLTVV.